These T cell receptor beta chains were read from a single sample in a study of immune evolution from preneoplasia to lung adenocarcinoma. The assay was immunoSEQ multiplex PCR, and TCRdb's table has in-frame clones only and misses some. The data show about 27,000 clones, around 74% seen once. The sequencing sample was made of FFPE invasive lung adenocarcinoma tissue. The receptors were sampled from a person aged 55-75 years with invasive lung adenocarcinoma. Some clones in this sample may be carry-over from other donors' samples. CDR3s include the opening cysteine and the closing phenylalanine or tryptophan. D genes are given only for firm matches. Clone sizes are given selectively: once, few, many, or a class where the clone is expanded.

abundance	len	v_gene	j_gene	d_gene	CDR3aa	CDR3nt
once	17	TRBV18	TRBJ1-1	NA	CASSRQQGGGLNTEAFF	TGTGCCAGCTCCCGACAACAAGGGGGTGGGCTGAACACTGAAGCTTTCTTT
few	12	TRBV30	TRBJ2-3	TRBD2	CAWTGGGGTQYF	TGTGCCTGGACGGGAGGGGGTGGTACGCAGTATTTT
NA	14	TRBV5-1	TRBJ1-1	NA	CASSPAPGNTEAFF	TGCGCCAGCAGTCCCGCTCCGGGGAACACTGAAGCTTTCTTT
NA	15	TRBV25-1	TRBJ1-4	NA	CASSDWKYGDEKLFF	TGTGCCAGCAGTGATTGGAAGTATGGCGATGAAAAACTGTTTTTT
NA	15	TRBV9	TRBJ2-2	TRBD2	CASSPGTSDTGELFF	TGTGCCAGCAGTCCCGGGACTAGCGACACCGGGGAGCTGTTTTTT
once	13	TRBV7-8	TRBJ2-4	NA	CASSLGGTNIQYF	TGTGCCAGCAGCTTAGGTGGAACAAACATTCAGTACTTC
once	14	TRBV10-3	TRBJ2-1	TRBD2	CAIKGTSANNEQFF	TGTGCCATCAAGGGGACTAGCGCTAACAATGAGCAGTTCTTC
NA	15	TRBV10-2	TRBJ2-7	TRBD2	CASSEVAGGPREQYF	TGCGCCAGCAGTGAAGTGGCGGGAGGGCCGCGGGAGCAGTACTTC
once	14	TRBV18	TRBJ1-4	NA	CASSPPSGEGKLFF	TGTGCTAGCTCACCACCAAGTGGGGAAGGGAAACTGTTTTTT
NA	17	TRBV4-2	TRBJ2-2	TRBD2	CASSQPLAGPGRGELFF	TGTGCCAGCAGCCAGCCCCTAGCGGGCCCCGGGAGGGGGGAGCTGTTTTTT
NA	12	TRBV12-5	TRBJ2-1	NA	CASGPLYNEQFF	TGTGCTAGTGGTCCCTTGTACAATGAGCAGTTCTTC
NA	13	TRBV6-5	TRBJ1-5	NA	CASSPTPEQPQHF	TGTGCCAGCAGCCCGACCCCCGAGCAGCCCCAGCATTTT
NA	14	TRBV19	TRBJ1-4	TRBD1	CASTPDRGVTELFF	TGTGCCAGTACCCCCGACAGGGGGGTAACTGAACTGTTTTTT
NA	14	TRBV7-9	TRBJ2-4	NA	CASSLRAGFDIQYF	TGTGCCAGCAGCTTAAGGGCAGGGTTCGACATTCAGTACTTC
NA	12	TRBV19	TRBJ2-7	NA	CASSRGTGEQYF	TGTGCCAGTAGTCGAGGGACTGGGGAGCAGTACTTC
few	13	TRBV2	TRBJ1-2	NA	CASRGQGSGGYTF	TGTGCCAGCAGGGGCCAGGGTTCAGGTGGCTACACCTTC
NA	17	TRBV4-1	TRBJ2-2	TRBD2	CASSQAIAGANTGELFF	TGCGCCAGCAGCCAAGCAATAGCGGGGGCGAACACCGGGGAGCTGTTTTTT
NA	16	TRBV4-1	TRBJ2-6	NA	CASRPQGAVGANVLTF	TGCGCCAGCAGGCCACAGGGAGCAGTCGGGGCCAACGTCCTGACTTTC
NA	17	TRBV18	TRBJ2-1	TRBD2	CASSPTRARLAKNEQFF	TGTGCCAGCTCACCCACCCGAGCCCGACTAGCGAAGAATGAGCAGTTCTTC
few	16	TRBV16	TRBJ2-7	NA	CASSPWVGRTSYEQYF	TGTGCCAGCAGCCCATGGGTAGGACGGACCTCCTACGAGCAGTACTTC
few	13	TRBV5-1	TRBJ1-5	TRBD1	CASSLTGDQPQHF	TGCGCCAGCAGCTTGACAGGGGATCAGCCCCAGCATTTT
NA	14	TRBV30	TRBJ2-7	NA	CAWSGKAASYEQYF	TGTGCCTGGAGTGGAAAGGCAGCAAGCTACGAGCAGTACTTC
few	14	TRBV5-1	TRBJ2-7	NA	CATREDSSSYEQYF	TGCGCCACTAGGGAGGACTCCAGCTCCTACGAGCAGTACTTC
NA	16	TRBV7-9	TRBJ2-3	NA	CASSFGPFHPTDTQYF	TGTGCCAGCAGCTTCGGACCTTTTCATCCGACAGATACGCAGTATTTT
NA	15	TRBV6-5	TRBJ2-7	NA	CASSYSGALSYEQYF	TGTGCCAGCAGTTACTCGGGGGCTCTCTCCTACGAGCAGTACTTC
NA	15	TRBV7-3	TRBJ2-6	NA	CASSLGTSGANVLTF	TGTGCCAGCAGCTTAGGAACCTCTGGGGCCAACGTCCTGACTTTC
once	14	TRBV9	TRBJ2-3	TRBD2	CASSVEREPDTQYF	TGTGCCAGCAGCGTAGAGCGGGAGCCAGATACGCAGTATTTT
once	16	TRBV5-6	TRBJ1-4	TRBD1	CASSLVTGTGYEKLFF	TGTGCCAGCAGCTTGGTAACCGGGACAGGGTATGAAAAACTGTTTTTT
NA	14	TRBV7-8	TRBJ2-1	TRBD2	CASSFGTSGNEQFF	TGTGCCAGCAGCTTCGGGACTAGCGGCAATGAGCAGTTCTTC
few	11	TRBV6-6	TRBJ1-3	NA	CASSKTNTIYF	TGTGCCAGCAGCAAGACCAACACCATATATTTT
few	17	TRBV7-7	TRBJ2-6	TRBD1	CAVRDRDSLSGANVLTF	TGTGCCGTCCGAGACCGGGACAGCCTCTCTGGGGCCAACGTCCTGACTTTC
once	15	TRBV5-1	TRBJ2-3	TRBD1	CASSIRQGGTDTQYF	TGCGCCAGCAGCATCCGACAGGGTGGTACAGATACGCAGTATTTT
NA	15	TRBV2	TRBJ1-3	NA	CASSEAGMGKNTIYF	TGTGCCAGCAGTGAAGCGGGTATGGGGAAGAACACCATATATTTT
NA	13	TRBV28	TRBJ2-7	NA	CASSQAGSREQYF	TGTGCCAGCAGTCAGGCAGGGTCCAGGGAGCAGTACTTC
NA	16	TRBV30	TRBJ2-1	TRBD2	CAWSTLGTSGNDEQFF	TGTGCCTGGAGTACTTTGGGGACTAGCGGGAACGATGAGCAGTTCTTC
medium-sized	16	TRBV29-1	TRBJ2-3	TRBD2	CSVEDRGGRSGDTQYF	TGCAGCGTTGAAGATCGGGGCGGGAGGTCCGGAGATACGCAGTATTTT
NA	14	TRBV28	TRBJ1-2	TRBD1	CASSPGQESRGYTF	TGTGCCAGCAGCCCCGGACAGGAGAGCCGTGGCTACACCTTC
NA	17	TRBV7-6	TRBJ2-2	TRBD2	CASRLIAGGPDTGELFF	TGTGCCAGCAGGCTTATAGCGGGAGGGCCTGACACCGGGGAGCTGTTTTTT
NA	13	TRBV7-9	TRBJ2-7	NA	CASSLDVGREQYF	TGTGCCAGCAGCTTAGATGTTGGCAGGGAGCAGTACTTC
NA	15	TRBV5-1	TRBJ2-7	NA	CASSLTGQLTYEQYF	TGCGCCAGCAGTCTAACCGGTCAGCTCACCTACGAGCAGTACTTC
few	14	TRBV7-6	TRBJ2-7	NA	CASSLGPGTFGKYF	TGTGCCAGCAGCTTAGGACCGGGGACTTTCGGGAAGTACTTC
few	14	TRBV7-9	TRBJ1-1	NA	CASSLMSGNTEAFF	TGTGCCAGCAGCTTAATGAGTGGGAACACTGAAGCTTTCTTT